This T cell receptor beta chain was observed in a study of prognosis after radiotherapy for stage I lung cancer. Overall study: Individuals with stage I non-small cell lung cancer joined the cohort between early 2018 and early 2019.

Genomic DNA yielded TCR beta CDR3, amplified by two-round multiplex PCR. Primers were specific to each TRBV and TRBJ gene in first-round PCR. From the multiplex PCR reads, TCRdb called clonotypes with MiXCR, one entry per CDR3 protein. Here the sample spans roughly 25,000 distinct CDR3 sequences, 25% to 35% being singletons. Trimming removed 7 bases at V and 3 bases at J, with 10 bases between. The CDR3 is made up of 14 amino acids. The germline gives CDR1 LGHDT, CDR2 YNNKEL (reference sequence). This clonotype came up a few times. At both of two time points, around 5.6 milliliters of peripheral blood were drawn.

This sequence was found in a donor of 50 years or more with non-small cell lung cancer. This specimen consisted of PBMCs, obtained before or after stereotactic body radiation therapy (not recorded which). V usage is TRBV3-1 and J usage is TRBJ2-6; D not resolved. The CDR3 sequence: CASKIEGGANVLTF. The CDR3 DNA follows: TGTGCCAGCAAGATAGAAGGTGGGGCCAACGTCCTGACTTTC.